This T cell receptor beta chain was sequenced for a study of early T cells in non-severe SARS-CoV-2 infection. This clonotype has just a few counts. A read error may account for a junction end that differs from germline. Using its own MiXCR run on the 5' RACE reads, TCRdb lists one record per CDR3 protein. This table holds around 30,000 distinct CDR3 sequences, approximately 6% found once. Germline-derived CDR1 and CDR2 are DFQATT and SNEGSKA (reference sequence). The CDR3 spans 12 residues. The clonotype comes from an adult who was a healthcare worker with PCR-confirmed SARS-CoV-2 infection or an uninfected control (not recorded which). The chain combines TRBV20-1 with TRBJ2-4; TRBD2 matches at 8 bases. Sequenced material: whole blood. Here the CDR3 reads CSASPSGTRVDF. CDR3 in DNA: TGCAGTGCTAGCCCTAGTGGGACTAGGGTAGACTTC.